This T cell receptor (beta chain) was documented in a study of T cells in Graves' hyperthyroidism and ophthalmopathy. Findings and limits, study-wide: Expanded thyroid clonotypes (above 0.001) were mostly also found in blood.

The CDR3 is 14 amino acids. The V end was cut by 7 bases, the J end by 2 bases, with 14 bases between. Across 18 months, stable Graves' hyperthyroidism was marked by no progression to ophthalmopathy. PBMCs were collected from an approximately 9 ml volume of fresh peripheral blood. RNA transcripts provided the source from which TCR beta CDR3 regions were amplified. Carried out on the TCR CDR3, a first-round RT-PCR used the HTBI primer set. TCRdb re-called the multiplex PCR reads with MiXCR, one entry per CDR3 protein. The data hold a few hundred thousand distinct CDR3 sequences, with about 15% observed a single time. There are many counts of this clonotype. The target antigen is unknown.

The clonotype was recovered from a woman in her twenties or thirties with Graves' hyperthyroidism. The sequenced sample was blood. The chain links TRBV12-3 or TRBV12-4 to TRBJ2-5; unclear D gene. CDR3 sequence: CASNAPEGQETQYF. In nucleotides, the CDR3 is TGTGCCAGCAATGCCCCAGAAGGGCAAGAGACCCAGTACTTC.